Listed here are 28 T cell receptor beta chains from one sample, sequenced in a study of T cell responses to AZD1222 COVID-19 vaccine. Repertoires were generated with immunoSEQ multiplex PCR, while TCRdb's copy carries only in-frame clones and drops some. The table records 150,000 to 200,000 clones, about 92% of them present only once. The sequencing here drew on peripheral blood, taken on day 0 of AZD1222 vaccination. The source is an adult in good health.

The chain links TRBV28 to TRBJ2-7; 7 bases are a match to TRBD1. Trimming took 6 bases from V and 5 from J; bases not matched to a gene: 4. CDR1 is MDHEN and CDR2 is SYDVKM in the germline V gene. The CDR3 is 12 amino acids. The CDR3 loop reads CASRSGQNEQYV. Here the CDR3 DNA reads TGTGCCAGCAGGTCGGGACAGAACGAGCAGTACGTC.

The chain joins TRBV5-4 to TRBJ1-2, with D tentatively TRBD1 (5 bases). This CDR3 has 15 amino acids. Deletions cut 0 bases from V and 4 bases from J, with 13 bases between. Germline V gives CDR1 SGHNT, CDR2 YYREEE (reference sequence). The CDR3 DNA reads as TGTGCCAGCAGCTTGGATTCAGGGATCGCCTATGGCTACACCTTC. Protein: CASSLDSGIAYGYTF.

V is TRBV9 and J is TRBJ2-3, with D tentatively TRBD2 (6 bases). Germline lookup yields CDR1 SGDLS and CDR2 YYNGEE. There are 16 residues in the CDR3. Trimming took off 0 bases at V and 6 bases at J, with 17 bases between the two ends. CDR3 bases: TGTGCCAGCAGCGTAGGTAGCGGACGCTCTTTCGATACGCAGTATTTT. Translation gives CASSVGSGRSFDTQYF.

The chain employs TRBV2 and TRBJ1-1; 7 bases are a match to TRBD1. CDR3 length: 12 amino acids. Germline V CDR1 and CDR2: SNHLY, FYNNEI. The V gene end was trimmed by 3 bases and the J gene end by 11 bases; junction bases not matched to a gene: 6. The CDR3 region is CASSDRQGSAFF. The CDR3 region has the DNA TGTGCCAGCAGTGACCGACAGGGTTCGGCTTTCTTT.

The gene calls are TRBV28 and TRBJ1-2; D remains ambiguous. V lost 6 bases to trimming and J lost 4 bases, with 18 bases between them. This CDR3 spans 15 amino acids. Looked up from germline, CDR1 is MDHEN and CDR2 is SYDVKM. This CDR3 is CASRDPSIGLYGYTF. The CDR3 DNA follows: TGTGCCAGCAGGGACCCCTCGATCGGTCTCTATGGCTACACCTTC.

The chain carries TRBV7-9 and TRBJ1-2; D is ambiguous. The germline V gene has CDR1 SEHNR and CDR2 FQNEAQ (reference sequence). This CDR3 contains 14 residues. Trimming cost V 0 bases and J 6 bases, with 11 bases left between them. The CDR3 DNA reads as TGTGCCAGCAGCTTAGCAGGGTTTGGGGATGGCTACACCTTC. This codes for CASSLAGFGDGYTF. Full variable domain (missing parts from reference TRBV7-9 and TRBJ1-2): DTGVSQNPRHKITKRGQNVTFRCDPISEHNRLYWYRQTLGQGPEFLTYFQNEAQLEKSRLLSDRFSAERPKGSFSTLEIQRTEQGDSAMYLCASSLAGFGDGYTFGSGTRLTVV.

The chain combines TRBV24-1 with TRBJ2-1; D is unclear. V was pared by 2 bases and J by 8 bases, with 12 bases between. CDR1 and CDR2 from the germline V gene are KGHDR and SFDVKD. The CDR3 covers 14 residues. In nucleotides, the CDR3 is TGTGCCACCAGTGATTCTTCCCCTGCAGATGAGCAGTTCTTC. This codes for CATSDSSPADEQFF.

This sequence joins TRBV9 and TRBJ2-6; 7 bases are shared with TRBD1. V trimming: 1 base; J trimming: 1 base; junction bases outside the gene matches: 2. The CDR3 length is 16 residues. CDR1 SGDLS and CDR2 YYNGEE come from the germline V gene. Here the CDR3 reads CASSVTGASGANVLTF. The CDR3 DNA reads TGTGCCAGCAGCGTAACAGGGGCTTCTGGGGCCAACGTCCTGACTTTC.

The chain is built from TRBV27 and TRBJ1-6; D is ambiguous. V was cut by 6 bases and J by 2 bases, with 11 bases left in between. Germline V gives CDR1 MNHEY, CDR2 SMNVEV (reference sequence). This CDR3 region has 15 residues. The CDR3 loop is CASSRASPYNSPLHF. The CDR3 DNA reads as TGTGCCAGCAGCCGGGCGAGTCCCTATAATTCACCCCTCCACTTT.

V usage is TRBV11-2 and J usage is TRBJ2-1, with 10 bases lining up with TRBD2. Germline V gives CDR1 SGHAT, CDR2 FQNNGV. The CDR3 extends over 16 amino acids. Unmatched junction bases numbered 3, after V lost 0 bases and J lost 4 bases. CDR3 sequence reads: CASSLDPSGGYNEQFF. The CDR3 bases are TGTGCCAGCAGCTTAGATCCTAGCGGGGGTTACAATGAGCAGTTCTTC.

This chain joins TRBV11-2 and TRBJ2-3, with D uncertain. From germline, CDR1 is SGHAT and CDR2 FQNNGV. V gave up 6 bases and J gave up 7 bases, with 17 bases separating them. There are 14 residues in the CDR3. The CDR3: CASSPLRWRNTQYF. The CDR3 DNA sequence: TGTGCCAGCAGTCCCCTCCGCTGGAGAAATACGCAGTATTTT.

The chain carries TRBV7-2 and TRBJ2-5; possible D gene TRBD2, 5 bases. Germline CDR1 and CDR2: SGHTA and FQGNSA. V was cut by 5 bases and J by 0 bases, with 10 bases left in between. CDR3 length: 14 residues. CDR3 protein: CASSPPGYQETQYF. CDR3 DNA: TGTGCCAGCAGCCCCCCGGGATACCAAGAGACCCAGTACTTC. Full variable domain (remainder filled in from reference TRBV7-2 and TRBJ2-5): GAGVSQSPSNKVTEKGKDVELRCDPISGHTALYWYRQSLGQGLEFLIYFQGNSAPDKSGLPSDRFSAERTGGSVSTLTIQRTQQEDSAVYLCASSPPGYQETQYFGPGTRLLVL.

This chain connects TRBV27 to TRBJ2-3; D unclear. The CDR3 runs 14 residues. Trimming shortened V by 4 bases and J by 2 bases, and 10 bases separated the two germline ends. Germline assignment: CDR1 MNHEY and CDR2 SMNVEV (reference sequence). CDR3 sequence reads: CASSSYLLTDTQYF. The CDR3 DNA reads TGTGCCAGCAGTTCTTACTTACTCACAGATACGCAGTATTTT.

In the case of this clone: One junction end does not reproduce the germline sequence, and a read error may be involved. This sequence joins TRBV15 and TRBJ1-5; D not certain. CDR1 is LNHNV and CDR2 is YYDKDF in the germline V gene (reference sequence). CDR3 length equals 12 residues. In DNA, the CDR3 is TGTGCCACCCGCAGGAGCAATCAGCCCCAGCATTTT. Encoded protein: CATRRSNQPQHF.

V usage is TRBV15 and J usage is TRBJ1-1; D not certain. Looked up from germline, CDR1 is LNHNV and CDR2 is YYDKDF (reference sequence). There are 12 residues in the CDR3. V lost 8 bases and J lost 4, with 11 bases in between. Written as DNA, the CDR3 is TGTGCCACCGCTCTGGACGGCACTGAAGCTTTCTTT. It specifies CATALDGTEAFF.

The V gene is TRBV6-5, the J gene TRBJ1-1; 8 nucleotides align to TRBD1. The germline gives CDR1 MNHEY, CDR2 SVGAGI. CDR3 size: 15 residues. The ends lost 5 bases at V and 1 base at J; junction bases unmatched: 6. The DNA of the CDR3 is TGTGCCAGCAGTCCCCTGGGGACAGGGAACACTGAAGCTTTCTTT. It translates to CASSPLGTGNTEAFF.

The rearrangement links TRBV7-2 to TRBJ2-3; TRBD2 matches 15 bases. This CDR3 spans 17 amino acids. J lost 2 bases, V lost 5 bases, and 5 bases had no gene match. Germline V CDR1 and CDR2: SGHTA, FQGNSA. CDR3 sequence: CASSEGLAGGTTDTQYF. The CDR3, as DNA: TGTGCCAGCAGCGAGGGACTAGCGGGGGGCACCACAGATACGCAGTATTTT.

The gene calls are TRBV19 and TRBJ2-3; D unresolved. The V and J ends lost 4 bases and 0 bases respectively, with 20 bases between them. CDR1 and CDR2 (germline): LNHDA, SQIVND (reference sequence). The CDR3 has 18 residues. The CDR3 sequence is CASSRSAGVKGSTDTQYF. For the CDR3, the DNA is TGTGCCAGTAGTAGGTCTGCAGGCGTTAAAGGAAGCACAGATACGCAGTATTTT.

This clone occurred a few times. This chain uses TRBV27 with TRBJ2-6; D call uncertain. V lost 2 bases and J 0 bases, leaving 11 bases between the germline ends. The CDR3 runs 17 residues. Germline-derived CDR1 and CDR2 are MNHEY and SMNVEV (reference sequence). The CDR3 nucleotides are TGTGCCAGCAGTTTAGGATACAGCTCCTCTGGGGCCAACGTCCTGACTTTC. It specifies CASSLGYSSSGANVLTF.

The J gene is TRBJ1-1, the V gene TRBV28, with 7 bases matching TRBD1. The germline V gene encodes CDR1 MDHEN and CDR2 SYDVKM. V was pared by 2 bases and J by 0 bases, with 6 bases of the junction left unmatched. The CDR3 length is 16 residues. DNA of the CDR3: TGTGCCAGCAGTTTACCCGGACAGGAGGTGAACACTGAAGCTTTCTTT. Amino acids: CASSLPGQEVNTEAFF.

The chain uses TRBV6-4 and TRBJ2-2; maybe TRBD2 (6 bases). The CDR3 totals 14 residues. Germline V lookup: CDR1 MRHNA, CDR2 SNTAGT. Trimming took 2 bases from V and 6 from J, leaving 10 bases between them. For the CDR3, the DNA is TGTGCCAGCAGTGACAGAGGGGAGGCCGGGGAGCTGTTTTTT. Its protein product is CASSDRGEAGELFF.

The V gene is TRBV27, the J gene TRBJ1-2; no firm D call. This CDR3 spans 13 amino acids. Trimming shortened V by 2 bases and J by 8 bases, and 12 bases separated the two germline ends. Looked up from germline, CDR1 is MNHEY and CDR2 is SMNVEV (reference sequence). CDR3 loop: CASSLRGVLGYTF. For the CDR3, the DNA is TGTGCCAGCAGTTTACGCGGGGTCTTGGGCTACACCTTC.

This clone was found once. The chain employs TRBV28 and TRBJ1-2; D is unresolved. V was shortened by 4 bases and J by 8 bases, with 8 bases between the two germline ends. Per the germline V gene, CDR1 is MDHEN and CDR2 is SYDVKM. The CDR3 is 11 amino acids. The CDR3 DNA is TGTGCCAGCAGTTCCCCGGGAGGCTACACCTTC. It is translated as CASSSPGGYTF.

The chain links TRBV10-3 to TRBJ1-3, with 7 nucleotides matching TRBD1. The CDR3 covers 12 residues. Germline V gene sequence: CDR1 ENHRY, CDR2 SYGVKD. V lost 10 bases, J lost 2 bases, and 2 bases stayed unmatched. DNA of the CDR3: TGTGCCACGACAGGGACTGGAAACACCATATATTTT. Translated: CATTGTGNTIYF.

J is TRBJ2-2 and V is TRBV7-2; 7 nucleotides agree with TRBD1. CDR1 is SGHTA, CDR2 FQGNSA, per germline. The CDR3 consists of 14 residues. V lost 5 bases to trimming and J lost 1 base; unmatched junction nucleotides: 1. In DNA, the CDR3 is TGTGCCAGCAGCGACAGGGTGAACACCGGGGAGCTGTTTTTT. Protein: CASSDRVNTGELFF.

Turning to this clone: The sample contains more than one DNA sequence encoding this CDR3. The gene calls are TRBV7-9 and TRBJ1-4; 9 bases agree with TRBD1. V gave up 5 bases and J gave up 8 bases; unmatched junction bases: 6. Germline values: CDR1 SEHNR, CDR2 FQNEAQ (reference sequence). The CDR3 runs 14 residues. The CDR3 DNA sequence: TGTGCCAGCAGCCCGGGACAGGGAGGCGAAAAACTGTTTTTT. Translation: CASSPGQGGEKLFF.

The chain employs TRBV5-4 and TRBJ2-1; D is possibly TRBD2 (5 bases). Germline CDR1 and CDR2: SGHNT and YYREEE (reference sequence). Trimming took 2 bases from V and 10 from J, leaving 10 bases between them. CDR3 size: 12 residues. The CDR3 DNA reads as TGTGCCAGCAGCTTTAAGGACTCCGAGCAGTTCTTC. Amino acid sequence: CASSFKDSEQFF.

The chain employs TRBV24-1 and TRBJ1-1; 8 bases agree with TRBD1. In germline, CDR1 is KGHDR, CDR2 SFDVKD. V shed 0 bases, J shed 11 bases, and the junction held 7 bases outside the gene matches. The CDR3 consists of 14 residues. The CDR3 region has the DNA TGTGCCACCAGTGATTTGCAGAGCTGGACAGGGGCTTTCTTT. Amino acids: CATSDLQSWTGAFF.